These 22 T cell receptor beta chains were all obtained from the same sample, sequenced in a study of shared clonotypes between healthy human individuals. Only in-frame clones appear in the TCRdb table, and some are missing; sequencing was by immunoSEQ multiplex PCR. This sample has approximately 650,000 clones, with around 95% found just once. CD45RO-negative cells were positively selected for CCR7, leaving out terminally differentiated effector memory CD45RA+ cells. Sequencing used naive CD8+ T cells sorted from blood. These receptors all stem from a woman aged 25 to 39 in good health.

The chain employs TRBV7-2 and TRBJ2-7; 13 positions match TRBD2. Germline trimming cut 4 bases from V and 4 bases from J; bases unmatched to any gene: 1. The CDR3 totals 14 residues. Per germline, CDR1 SGHTA and CDR2 FQGNSA. For the CDR3, the DNA is TGTGCCAGCAGCTGGACTAGCGGGAGTTACGAGCAGTACTTC. This sequence encodes CASSWTSGSYEQYF.

CDR3 in DNA: TGTGCCAGCAGCCCGACCGGGACGAGAAGACAATACGAGCAGTACTTC. This codes for CASSPTGTRRQYEQYF. This chain uses TRBV7-2 with TRBJ2-7, with D possibly called TRBD1 or TRBD2 (5 bases each). V shed 5 bases and J shed 4 bases, with 21 bases lying between them. The CDR3 runs 16 residues. From germline, CDR1 is SGHTA and CDR2 FQGNSA. The whole variable domain, filled in from reference TRBV7-2 and TRBJ2-7, reads GAGVSQSPSNKVTEKGKDVELRCDPISGHTALYWYRQSLGQGLEFLIYFQGNSAPDKSGLPSDRFSAERTGGSVSTLTIQRTQQEDSAVYLCASSPTGTRRQYEQYFGPGTRLTVT.

The chain has TRBV5-6 and TRBJ1-1; D is uncertain. The CDR3 spans 15 residues. Trimming removed 2 bases from V and 0 bases from J, with 11 bases in between. The germline V gene has CDR1 SGHDT and CDR2 YYEEEE. CDR3 nucleotide sequence: TGTGCCAGCAGCTTAGGAGGGAACATGAACACTGAAGCTTTCTTT. Translating it yields CASSLGGNMNTEAFF.

This rearrangement joins TRBV28 to TRBJ1-3; D is perhaps TRBD1 (5 bases). This CDR3 is built from 14 residues. Germline V gene data show CDR1 as MDHEN and CDR2 as SYDVKM. V lost 2 bases, J lost 2 bases, and 7 bases lay in between. The DNA for the CDR3 is TGTGCCAGCAGTTTACAGGGAACTGGAAACACCATATATTTT. This encodes CASSLQGTGNTIYF. Variable domain in full (rest from reference TRBV28 and TRBJ1-3): DVKVTQSSRYLVKRTGEKVFLECVQDMDHENMFWYRQDPGLGLRLIYFSYDVKMKEKGDIPEGYSVSREKKERFSLILESASTNQTSMYLCASSLQGTGNTIYFGEGSWLTVV.

The chain uses TRBV6-5 and TRBJ2-3; D gene unclear. This CDR3 is 14 amino acids long. The V gene lost 2 bases and the J gene lost 2 bases, with 8 bases spanning the gap. Germline V gives CDR1 MNHEY, CDR2 SVGAGI. CDR3 amino acids: CASSYLSSTDTQYF. The CDR3 DNA is TGTGCCAGCAGTTACCTGTCTTCCACAGATACGCAGTATTTT.

This chain joins TRBV2 and TRBJ2-5; D unresolved. The DNA end lines up better with TRBJ2-7; the J call may be wrong. The length of the CDR3 is 15 residues. The germline gives CDR1 SNHLY, CDR2 FYNNEI. The CDR3 spells CASAVDDLLADEQYF. In DNA form, the CDR3 reads TGTGCCAGTGCTGTTGACGACCTCTTGGCTGACGAGCAGTACTTC.

The chain carries TRBV15 and TRBJ2-1; D might be TRBD2 (5 bases). V was clipped by 0 bases and J by 5 bases, with 11 bases between them. The CDR3 runs 15 residues. CDR1 is LNHNV and CDR2 is YYDKDF in the germline V gene (reference sequence). DNA of the CDR3: TGTGCCACCAGCAGAGAAAGGACTCAGAACAATGAGCAGTTCTTC. The encoded protein is CATSRERTQNNEQFF.

The V call is TRBV10-3, the J call TRBJ2-3, with TRBD1 matching 9 bases. V lost 4 bases and J lost 0; bases outside the gene matches: 2. Germline CDR1 and CDR2: ENHRY and SYGVKD. CDR3 size: 15 residues. The CDR3 sequence: CAISAGQGSTDTQYF. The CDR3 DNA reads TGTGCCATCAGTGCGGGACAGGGTAGCACAGATACGCAGTATTTT.

Only one count was recorded for this clone. This chain uses TRBV20-1 with TRBJ2-1, with D uncertain. Trimming shortened V by 6 bases and J by 6 bases, and 3 bases separated the two germline ends. Germline-derived CDR1 and CDR2 are DFQATT and SNEGSKA (reference sequence). The CDR3 is 9 amino acids. The CDR3 is CSATNEQFF. Written as DNA, the CDR3 is TGCAGTGCGACCAATGAGCAGTTCTTC.

This chain links TRBV15 with TRBJ2-5; 14 bases match TRBD2. CDR3 length: 17 amino acids. The germline V gene encodes CDR1 LNHNV and CDR2 YYDKDF (reference sequence). The V segment lost 4 bases and the J segment 5 bases; nucleotides outside the gene matches: 9. CDR3 in amino acids: CATSNSRLAGGWETQYF. In DNA, the CDR3 is TGTGCCACCAGCAACAGTCGACTAGCGGGAGGGTGGGAGACCCAGTACTTC.

DNA of the CDR3: TGTGCCTGGAGTGCGACCTGGGGGTACGAAAAACTGTTTTTT. Translating gives CAWSATWGYEKLFF. The chain joins TRBV30 to TRBJ1-4; D perhaps matches TRBD1 (5 bases). This CDR3 is 14 amino acids long. From germline, CDR1 is GTSNPN and CDR2 SVGIG (reference sequence). Trimming removed 1 base at V and 8 bases at J, with 14 bases between.

The chain couples TRBV9 to TRBJ2-7; D not certain. Per germline, CDR1 SGDLS and CDR2 YYNGEE. CDR3 length equals 15 residues. The ends were cut back, 0 bases at V and 4 bases at J, with 14 bases in the middle. Here the CDR3 reads CASSVVGDSGYEQYF. For the CDR3, the DNA is TGTGCCAGCAGCGTAGTTGGAGACTCGGGTTACGAGCAGTACTTC.

CDR3 region: CASSYSLGSGEKLFF. The CDR3 nucleotides are TGTGCCAGCAGTTACTCCTTGGGATCGGGGGAAAAACTGTTTTTT. This sequence joins TRBV6-5 and TRBJ1-4; no definite D call. This CDR3 has 15 amino acids. The germline CDR1 and CDR2 sequences are MNHEY and SVGAGI. Trimming cost V 0 bases and J 8 bases, with 13 bases left between them.

The V call is TRBV27, the J call TRBJ2-7, with no clear D. From germline, CDR1 is MNHEY and CDR2 SMNVEV (reference sequence). Trimming took off 1 base at V and 6 bases at J, with 13 bases between the two ends. CDR3 length: 14 residues. This CDR3 reads CASSLFALNGEQYF. The CDR3 region has the DNA TGTGCCAGCAGTTTATTTGCGCTCAACGGCGAGCAGTACTTC.

About this clone: At one boundary the junction diverges from the germline segment, which might be a read error. The CDR3 sequence: CASREGSRSNQPQHF. In DNA form, the CDR3 reads TGTGCCAGCAGGGAAGGGAGTCGGAGCAATCAGCCCCAGCATTTT. The rearrangement joins TRBV2 to TRBJ1-5; no clear D. This CDR3 region has 15 residues. The germline V gene encodes CDR1 SNHLY and CDR2 FYNNEI.

This rearrangement joins TRBV7-8 to TRBJ2-1; maybe TRBD2 (6 bases). CDR1 SGHVS and CDR2 FQNEAQ come from the germline V gene. There are 16 residues in the CDR3. Trimming removed 5 bases at V and 7 bases at J, with 21 bases between. The CDR3 DNA is TGTGCCAGCAGCCCGTTTTCTCGCGGGGCCAATAATGAGCAGTTCTTC. This translates into CASSPFSRGANNEQFF.

The chain has TRBV28 and TRBJ1-1; 8 bases are a match to TRBD1. Germline CDR1 and CDR2: MDHEN and SYDVKM. CDR3 length equals 16 residues. Trimming at V came to 2 bases and at J to 4 bases, leaving 9 bases not matched to a gene. CDR3 bases: TGTGCCAGCAGTTTACCGCCACGGACAGGGATCACTGAAGCTTTCTTT. This codes for CASSLPPRTGITEAFF.

V and J are TRBV6-5 and TRBJ2-1; no reliable D call. CDR3 length: 15 residues. From germline, CDR1 is MNHEY and CDR2 SVGAGI. V lost 6 bases and J lost 0, with 12 bases in between. DNA for the CDR3: TGTGCCAGCAGCCGTACTTTGAGCTCCTACAATGAGCAGTTCTTC. It encodes CASSRTLSSYNEQFF.

This clone was seen once. The chain combines TRBV28 with TRBJ2-7; D may be TRBD1 (5 bases). Trimming took off 7 bases at V and 2 bases at J, with 12 bases between the two ends. Per the germline V gene, CDR1 is MDHEN and CDR2 is SYDVKM. The CDR3 is 13 amino acids. This CDR3 reads CASTSTETYEQYF. In DNA form, the CDR3 reads TGTGCCAGCACTTCGACAGAGACCTACGAGCAGTACTTC. The full variable domain, in which reference TRBV28 and TRBJ2-7 provide the parts outside the CDR3, is DVKVTQSSRYLVKRTGEKVFLECVQDMDHENMFWYRQDPGLGLRLIYFSYDVKMKEKGDIPEGYSVSREKKERFSLILESASTNQTSMYLCASTSTETYEQYFGPGTRLTVT.

This clone was recorded only once. The chain recombines TRBV23-1 with TRBJ2-2, with 8 bases lining up with TRBD1. TRBV23-1 is recorded as an ORF, its role being uncertain. V was pared by 1 base and J by 4 bases, with 17 bases of the junction left unmatched. The CDR3 sequence is 20 residues long. DNA for the CDR3: TGCGCCAGCAGTCAATTGTGGACAGGGTGGGTAGCGGAGTTCACCGGGGAGCTGTTTTTT. Translation: CASSQLWTGWVAEFTGELFF.

The chain links TRBV30 to TRBJ2-7; 9 bases agree with TRBD1. The CDR3 is 13 residues long. V trimming: 3 bases; J trimming: 6 bases; junction bases outside the gene matches: 6. In germline, CDR1 is GTSNPN, CDR2 SVGIG (reference sequence). CDR3 amino acids: CAWRTTGGFEQYF. The CDR3 DNA sequence: TGTGCCTGGAGAACTACAGGGGGCTTCGAGCAGTACTTC.

The rearrangement uses TRBV28 and TRBJ2-7; 7 positions match TRBD1. Germline CDR1 and CDR2: MDHEN and SYDVKM. There are 16 residues in the CDR3. The junction had 17 bases not matched to a gene; V was cut back by 5 bases and J by 7 bases. The CDR3 region is CASSRSLKGGFVEQYF. The CDR3 DNA sequence: TGTGCCAGCAGTCGATCGTTAAAAGGGGGCTTTGTTGAGCAGTACTTC.